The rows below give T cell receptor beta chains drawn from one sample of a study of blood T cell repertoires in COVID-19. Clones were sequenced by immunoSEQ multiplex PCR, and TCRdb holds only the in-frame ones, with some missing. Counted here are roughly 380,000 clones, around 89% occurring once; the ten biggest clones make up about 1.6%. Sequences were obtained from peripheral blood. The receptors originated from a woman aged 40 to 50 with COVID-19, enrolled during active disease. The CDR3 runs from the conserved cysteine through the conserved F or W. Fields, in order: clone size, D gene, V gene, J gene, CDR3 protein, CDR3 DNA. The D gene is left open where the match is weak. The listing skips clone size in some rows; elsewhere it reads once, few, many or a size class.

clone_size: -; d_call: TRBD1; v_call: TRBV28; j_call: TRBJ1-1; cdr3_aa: CASSLSQGWGAFF; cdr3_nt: TGTGCCAGCAGTTTATCACAGGGGTGGGGTGCTTTCTTT
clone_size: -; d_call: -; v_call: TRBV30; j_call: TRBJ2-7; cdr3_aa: CASAGYSEQYF; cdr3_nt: TGTGCCTCCGCAGGGTACAGCGAGCAGTACTTC
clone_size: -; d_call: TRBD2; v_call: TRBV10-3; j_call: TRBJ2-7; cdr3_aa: CAITIYRGGQYEQYF; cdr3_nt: TGTGCCATCACCATATATCGGGGGGGCCAATACGAGCAGTACTTC
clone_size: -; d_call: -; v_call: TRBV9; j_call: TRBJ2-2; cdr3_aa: CASSPRSGVSTGELFF; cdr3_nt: TGTGCCAGCAGCCCCCGGTCGGGGGTGAGCACCGGGGAGCTGTTTTTT
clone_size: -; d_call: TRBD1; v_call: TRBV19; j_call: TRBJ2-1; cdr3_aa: CASSIQTGASYNEQFF; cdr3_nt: TGTGCCAGTAGTATCCAGACAGGGGCTTCTTACAATGAGCAGTTCTTC
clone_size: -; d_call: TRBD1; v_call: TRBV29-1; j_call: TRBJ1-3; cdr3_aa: CSGRGPGNTIYF; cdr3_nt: TGCAGCGGGAGGGGGCCTGGAAACACCATATATTTT
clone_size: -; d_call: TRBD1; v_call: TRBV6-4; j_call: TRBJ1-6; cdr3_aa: CASRTGQGPSTLHF; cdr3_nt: TGTGCCAGCAGGACCGGACAGGGGCCCTCCACCCTCCACTTT
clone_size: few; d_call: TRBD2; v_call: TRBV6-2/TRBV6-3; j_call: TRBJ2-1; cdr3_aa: CASSYLSVSSTSGHYNEQFF; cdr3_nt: TGTGCCAGCAGTTACTTGTCGGTTTCATCGACTAGCGGCCACTACAATGAGCAGTTCTTC
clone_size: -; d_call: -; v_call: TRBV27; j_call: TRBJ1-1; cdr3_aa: CASRQNRGMNTEAFF; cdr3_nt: TGTGCCAGCCGACAAAACCGGGGAATGAACACTGAAGCTTTCTTT
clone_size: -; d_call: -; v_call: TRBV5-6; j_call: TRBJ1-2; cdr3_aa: CASSPRLAINYGYTF; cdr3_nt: TGTGCCAGCAGCCCTAGGCTGGCGATTAACTATGGCTACACCTTC
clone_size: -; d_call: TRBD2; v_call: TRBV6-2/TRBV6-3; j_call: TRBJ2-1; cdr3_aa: CASSYMGLAGEQFF; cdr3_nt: TGTGCCAGCAGTTACATGGGACTAGCGGGGGAGCAGTTCTTC
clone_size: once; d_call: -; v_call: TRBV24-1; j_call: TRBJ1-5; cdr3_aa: CATSSASSNQPQHF; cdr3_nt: TGTGCCACCAGTTCCGCCAGTAGCAATCAGCCCCAGCATTTT
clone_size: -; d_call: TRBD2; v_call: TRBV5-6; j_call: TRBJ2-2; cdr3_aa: CASSQERGVNTGELFF; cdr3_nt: TGTGCCAGCAGCCAAGAGCGGGGGGTGAACACCGGGGAGCTGTTTTTT
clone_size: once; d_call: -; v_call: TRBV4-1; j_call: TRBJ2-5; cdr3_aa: CASSSHPPRHQETQYF; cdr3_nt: TGCGCCAGCAGCTCACACCCTCCAAGACATCAAGAGACCCAGTACTTC
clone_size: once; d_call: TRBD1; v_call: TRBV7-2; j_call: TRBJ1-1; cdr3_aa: CASSARGLNTEAFF; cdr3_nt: TGTGCCAGCAGCGCTAGGGGGCTCAACACTGAAGCTTTCTTT
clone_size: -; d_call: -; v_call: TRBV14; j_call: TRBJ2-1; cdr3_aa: CASSQDGPYNEQFF; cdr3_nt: TGTGCCAGCAGCCAAGATGGCCCGTACAATGAGCAGTTCTTC
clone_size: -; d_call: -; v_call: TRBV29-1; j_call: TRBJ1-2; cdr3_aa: CSVSDRKMDGYTF; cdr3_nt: TGCAGCGTTTCCGACAGGAAAATGGATGGCTACACCTTC
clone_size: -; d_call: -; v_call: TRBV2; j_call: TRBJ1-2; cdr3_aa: CASSGVNYGYTF; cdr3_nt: TGTGCCAGCAGCGGAGTTAACTATGGCTACACCTTC
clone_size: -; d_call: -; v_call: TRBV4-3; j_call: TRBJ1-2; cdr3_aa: CASSQEWGGSYGYTF; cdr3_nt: TGCGCCAGCAGCCAAGAATGGGGGGGGTCCTATGGCTACACCTTC
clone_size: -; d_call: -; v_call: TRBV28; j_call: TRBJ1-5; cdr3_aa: CASSWAGGYQPQHF; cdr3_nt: TGTGCCAGCAGCTGGGCGGGGGGCTACCAGCCCCAGCATTTT